This T cell receptor (beta chain) was obtained from a study of blood T cell repertoires in COVID-19. Study at large: T cells, B-cell-depleted T cells, or PBMCs provided the cDNA or gDNA that served as material.

Authors' analysis steps: Reference gene primer amplification gave estimated nucleated cell counts. Only in-frame clones appear in the TCRdb table, and some are missing; sequencing was by immunoSEQ multiplex PCR. V and J calls and clone size are copied from that table; D and trimming were computed from the DNA. The data show more than 200,000 clones, around 87% seen once. CDR3 size: 15 residues. Per the germline V gene, CDR1 is GTSNPN and CDR2 is SVGIG (reference sequence). V dropped 0 bases and J dropped 4 bases, with 16 bases sitting between them. Sequenced input: PBMCs or T cells enriched from blood (not recorded which). The rearrangement joins TRBV30 to TRBJ2-7, with D tentatively TRBD2 (7 bases). The source is a woman between 50 and 59 years old who had recovered from COVID-19. The CDR3 region has the DNA TGTGCCTGGAGTGTCGGGGGGCTCAAAGTTTACGAGCAGTACTTC. Translation: CAWSVGGLKVYEQYF.